This T cell receptor (beta chain) was recovered during a study of blood T cells in healthy people across ages. Isolating PBMCs gave at least 6 million of these cells per sample. Germline CDR1 and CDR2: LGHNA and YSLEER. The ends lost 1 base at V and 6 bases at J; junction bases unmatched: 9. The length of the CDR3 is 16 residues. Combining a sample-barcoded 5' primer with a J-beta primer mix, a second PCR ran for 7 to 11 cycles. Using its own MiXCR run on the 5' RACE reads, TCRdb lists one record per CDR3 protein. This table has approximately 770,000 distinct CDR3 sequences, roughly 64% appearing once.

This sequence originates from a man in his thirties or forties in good health. The chain combines TRBV4-3 with TRBJ2-3, with TRBD1 identical over 8 bases. Sequences were obtained from blood. This CDR3 reads CASSQAFGQGGDTQYF. The CDR3 bases are TGCGCCAGCAGCCAAGCGTTCGGACAGGGCGGTGATACGCAGTATTTT.